This TCR beta chain appears in the sequencing data of a study of radiotherapy plus CTLA-4 blockade in lung cancer (dated by TCRdb to 2016 to 2019). About the investigation overall: Among enrolled patients, 18% had an objective response and roughly 31% reached disease control.

Library generation was performed with the immunoSEQ multiplex PCR assay. Here the immuneACCESS table is served through TCRdb, limited to in-frame sequences with V and J called. Missing clones are a known gap in these copies; in checked studies unresolved V genes cover under half, and the rest lacks a known reason. This sample gives tens of thousands of clones in total; roughly four fifths of them show up just once. Around 0.8% of the sample goes to the ten largest clones. Details on this clone: The specificity of this receptor is unknown. No quality values exist for individual bases; no much larger clone is one base distant.

In this study, focal radiation therapy paired with CTLA-4 blockade (ipilimumab) was tested in patients who had chemo-refractory metastatic non-small-cell lung cancer. What the work shows at the level of the full study, not this receptor alone: Early dynamic changes in blood T cell clones, together with increased serum interferon-beta after radiation, were reported as the strongest predictors of response. After treatment with radiotherapy and ipilimumab, TCR clones that came from tumors expanded in the peripheral blood.

CDR1 MNHEY and CDR2 SMNVEV were looked up in the germline V gene (reference sequence). Trimmed from V: 6 bases; trimmed from J: 4 bases; junction bases lacking a gene match: 6. CDR3 length: 15 amino acids, cysteine to phenylalanine. Only the CDR3 DNA stays, 45 bases, in frame from base 1. This chain joins TRBV27 to TRBJ2-5, and TRBD1 aligns with 12 junction nucleotides. This TCR came from a human donor with non-small cell lung cancer who had stable disease on radiotherapy plus ipilimumab. The sample was peripheral blood, taken from a patient treated with radiotherapy plus ipilimumab. The CDR3 reads as follows: CASRAGDRGLETQYF. The bases are TGTGCCAGCAGGGCCGGGGACAGGGGGCTAGAGACCCAGTACTTC.